This T cell receptor (beta chain) derives from a study of blood T cell repertoires in COVID-19. About the study: COVID-19 samples from acute and convalescent phases originated in the United States, Italy and Spain. T cells, B-cell-depleted T cells, or PBMCs provided the cDNA or gDNA that served as material.

As to this clone: Because it lacks the conserved phenylalanine or tryptophan at the end, this CDR3 is likely a read error. The DNA is left out, because the CDR3 cannot be placed on it with certainty; the CDR3 is given as TCRdb lists it.

This table comes from immunoSEQ multiplex PCR, and its TCRdb copy is limited to in-frame clones, with some not included. Of 100,000 or so clones in the sample, just under 95% are singletons; the top ten hold approximately 5.1%. Germline lookup yields CDR1 SGHRS and CDR2 YFSETQ. The CDR3 numbers 13 amino acids, ends counted. What was sequenced was peripheral blood. The chain employs TRBV5-1 and TRBJ1-2; no DNA check was done on the table's D call, TRBD1. This clonotype originated in a man aged 70 or older with acute or convalescent COVID-19. CDR3 loop: CASSLDGQGPSGV.